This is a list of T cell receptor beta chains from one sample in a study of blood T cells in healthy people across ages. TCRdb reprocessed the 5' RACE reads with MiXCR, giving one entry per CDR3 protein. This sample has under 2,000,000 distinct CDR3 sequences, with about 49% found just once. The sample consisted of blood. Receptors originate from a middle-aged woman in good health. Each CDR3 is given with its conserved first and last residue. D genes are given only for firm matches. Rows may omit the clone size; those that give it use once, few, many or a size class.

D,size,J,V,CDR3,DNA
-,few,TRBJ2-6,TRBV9,CASSVATLLGGANVLTF,TGTGCCAGCAGCGTAGCTACCTTGTTAGGAGGGGCCAACGTCCTGACTTTC
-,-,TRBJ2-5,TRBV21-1,CASRGRGHKETQYF,TGTGCCAGTAGGGGCAGGGGTCACAAAGAGACCCAGTACTTC
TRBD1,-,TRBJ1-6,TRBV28,CASRQPGQYNSPLHF,TGTGCCAGCCGGCAACCGGGACAGTATAATTCACCCCTCCACTTT
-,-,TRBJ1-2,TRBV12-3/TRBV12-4,CASSWGIGASDGYTF,TGTGCCAGCTCCTGGGGTATTGGGGCATCAGATGGCTACACCTTC
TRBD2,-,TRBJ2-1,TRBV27,CASSVPTSGGADEQFF,TGTGCCAGCAGTGTCCCGACTAGCGGGGGGGCCGATGAGCAGTTCTTC
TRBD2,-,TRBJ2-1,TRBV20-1,CSARDTWAGGALYNEQFF,TGCAGTGCTAGAGACACCTGGGCGGGGGGGGCGCTTTACAATGAGCAGTTCTTC
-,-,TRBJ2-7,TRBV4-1,CASSQDQTDYEQYF,TGCGCCAGCAGCCAAGACCAGACAGATTACGAGCAGTACTTC
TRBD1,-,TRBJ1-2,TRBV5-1,CASSPDRRLGGYTF,TGCGCCAGCAGCCCGGACAGGAGGCTTGGGGGCTACACCTTC
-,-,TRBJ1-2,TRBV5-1,CASSLFKGTGTNYGYTF,TGCGCCAGCAGCTTGTTTAAGGGCACAGGTACTAACTATGGCTACACCTTC
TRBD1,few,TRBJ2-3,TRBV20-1,CSAPDRVKSTDTQYF,TGCAGTGCTCCTGACAGGGTAAAGAGCACAGATACGCAGTATTTT
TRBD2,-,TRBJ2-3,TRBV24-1,CATVGGGDTQYF,TGTGCCACGGTAGGCGGGGGAGATACGCAGTATTTT
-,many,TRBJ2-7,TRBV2,CASSGDSYEQYF,TGTGCCAGCAGCGGGGACTCCTACGAGCAGTACTTC
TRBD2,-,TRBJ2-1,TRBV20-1,CLGASGSYEQFF,TGCCTTGGGGCTAGCGGGAGCTACGAGCAGTTCTTC
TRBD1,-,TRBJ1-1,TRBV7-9,CASSLAGQGANEAFF,TGTGCCAGCAGCTTAGCGGGACAGGGGGCGAATGAAGCTTTCTTT
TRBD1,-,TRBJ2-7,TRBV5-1,CASRSGGTGDHEQYF,TGCGCCAGCAGGTCGGGGGGGACAGGGGACCACGAGCAGTACTTC
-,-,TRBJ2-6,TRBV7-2,CASSAIPGANVLTF,TGTGCCAGCAGCGCCATTCCTGGGGCCAACGTCCTGACTTTC
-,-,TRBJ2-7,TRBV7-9,CASSAMYEQYF,TGTGCCAGCAGCGCAATGTACGAGCAGTACTTC
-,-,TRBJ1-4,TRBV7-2,CASSLYGGRNEKLFF,TGTGCCAGCAGCTTGTATGGGGGCCGGAATGAAAAACTGTTTTTT